This TCR beta chain was obtained from a study of OX40 agonist ivuxolimab in advanced cancers. The overall study: Partial response was recorded in three patients: one hepatocellular carcinoma and two cutaneous melanoma cases. Study outcomes and limitations: Doses of 0.1 to 3.0 mg/kg were accompanied by clonal expansion of CD4+ and CD8+ blood T cells by week 6. Expanded clones belonging to CD8+ T cells outnumbered, on average, those of CD4+.

For this clone: Antigen specificity is unknown.

The germline CDR1 and CDR2 sequences are SQVTM and ANQGSEA. With 4 bases removed from V and 3 bases from J, the gap between germline ends came to 11 bases. The CDR3 loop spans 13 amino acids. Researchers took blood at baseline, on cycle 4 day 1, and on cycle 7 day 1. Assay: immunoSEQ multiplex PCR; the TCRdb copy retains only in-frame clones and omits some. The sample includes 65,000 to 90,000 clones, approximately 85% of them seen just once. This specimen consisted of CD4+ or CD8+ T cells sorted from blood, obtained in a trial of the OX40 agonist ivuxolimab. The chain is built from TRBV29-1 and TRBJ2-3; a weak D match, TRBD2 (7 bases). The source of this sequence is an adult with an advanced solid tumor such as melanoma, head and neck, liver or kidney cancer. The CDR3 bases are TGCAGCGTTGCGGGGGGCGGGACAGATACGCAGTATTTT. Its protein product is CSVAGGGTDTQYF.